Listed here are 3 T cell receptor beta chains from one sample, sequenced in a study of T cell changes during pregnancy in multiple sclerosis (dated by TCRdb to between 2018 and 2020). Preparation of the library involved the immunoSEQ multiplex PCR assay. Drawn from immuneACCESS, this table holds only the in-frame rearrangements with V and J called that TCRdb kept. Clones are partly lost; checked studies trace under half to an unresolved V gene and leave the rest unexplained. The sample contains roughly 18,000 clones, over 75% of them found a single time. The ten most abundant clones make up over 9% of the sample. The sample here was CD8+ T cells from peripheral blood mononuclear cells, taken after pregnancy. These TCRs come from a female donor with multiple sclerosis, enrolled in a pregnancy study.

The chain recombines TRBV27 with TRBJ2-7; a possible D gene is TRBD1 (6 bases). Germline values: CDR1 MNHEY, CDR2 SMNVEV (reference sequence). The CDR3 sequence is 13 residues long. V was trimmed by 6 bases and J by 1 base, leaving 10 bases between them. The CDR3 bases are TGTGCCAGCAGACGGGACACTTCCTACGAGCAGTACTTC. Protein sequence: CASRRDTSYEQYF.

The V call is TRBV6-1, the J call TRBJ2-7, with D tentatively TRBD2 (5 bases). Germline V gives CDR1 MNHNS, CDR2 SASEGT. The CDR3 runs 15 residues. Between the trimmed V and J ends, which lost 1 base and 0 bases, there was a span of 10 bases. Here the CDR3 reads CASSEEAGSSYEQYF. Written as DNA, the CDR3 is TGTGCCAGCAGTGAAGAGGCGGGCAGCTCCTACGAGCAGTACTTC.

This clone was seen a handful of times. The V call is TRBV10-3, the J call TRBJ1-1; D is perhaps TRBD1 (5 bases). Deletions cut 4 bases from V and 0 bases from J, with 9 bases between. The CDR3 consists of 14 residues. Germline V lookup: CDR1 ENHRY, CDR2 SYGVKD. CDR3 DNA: TGTGCCATCAGTGTTGGGGGGGTGAACACTGAAGCTTTCTTT. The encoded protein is CAISVGGVNTEAFF.